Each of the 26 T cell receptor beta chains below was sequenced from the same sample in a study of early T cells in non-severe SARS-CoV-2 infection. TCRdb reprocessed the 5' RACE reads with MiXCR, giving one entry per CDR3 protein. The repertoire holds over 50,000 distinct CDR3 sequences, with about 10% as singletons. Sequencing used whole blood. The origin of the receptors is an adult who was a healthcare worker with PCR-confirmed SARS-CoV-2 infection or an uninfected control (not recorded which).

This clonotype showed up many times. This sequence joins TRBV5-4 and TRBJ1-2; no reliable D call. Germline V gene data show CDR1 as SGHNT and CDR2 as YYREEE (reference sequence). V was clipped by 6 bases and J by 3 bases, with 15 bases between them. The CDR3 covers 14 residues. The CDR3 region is CASTDNSWDYGYTF. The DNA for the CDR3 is TGTGCCAGCACGGATAACAGCTGGGACTATGGCTACACCTTC.

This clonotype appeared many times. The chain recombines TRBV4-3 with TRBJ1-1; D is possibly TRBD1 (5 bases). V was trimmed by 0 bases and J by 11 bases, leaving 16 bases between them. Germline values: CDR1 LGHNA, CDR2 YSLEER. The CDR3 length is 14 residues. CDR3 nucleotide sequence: TGCGCCAGCAGCCAAGATGGGGGGTTGTCCACTGCTTTCTTT. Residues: CASSQDGGLSTAFF.

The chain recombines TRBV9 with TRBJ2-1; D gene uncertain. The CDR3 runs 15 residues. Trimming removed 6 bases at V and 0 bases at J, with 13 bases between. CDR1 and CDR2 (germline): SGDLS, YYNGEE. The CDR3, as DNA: TGTGCCAGCACCACCGAACCGAGCTCCTACAATGAGCAGTTCTTC. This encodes CASTTEPSSYNEQFF.

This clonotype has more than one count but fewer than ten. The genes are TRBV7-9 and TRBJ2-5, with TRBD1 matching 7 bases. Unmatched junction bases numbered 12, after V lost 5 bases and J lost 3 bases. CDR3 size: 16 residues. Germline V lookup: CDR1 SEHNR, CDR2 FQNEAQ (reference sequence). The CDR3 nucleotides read TGTGCCAGCAGCCCTAGACGGGGACAGACCGAAGAGACCCAGTACTTC. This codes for CASSPRRGQTEETQYF.

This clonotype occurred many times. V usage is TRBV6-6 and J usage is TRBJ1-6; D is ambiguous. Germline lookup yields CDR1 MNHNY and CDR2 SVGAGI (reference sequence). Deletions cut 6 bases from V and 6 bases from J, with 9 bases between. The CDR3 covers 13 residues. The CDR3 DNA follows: TGTGCCAGCAGGGTTCTGGGTAATTCACCCCTCCACTTT. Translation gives CASRVLGNSPLHF.

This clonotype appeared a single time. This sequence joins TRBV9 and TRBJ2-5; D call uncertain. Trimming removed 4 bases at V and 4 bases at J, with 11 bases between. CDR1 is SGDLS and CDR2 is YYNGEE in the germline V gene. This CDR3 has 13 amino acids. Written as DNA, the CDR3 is TGTGCCAGCAGCAGACTCCTTGGAGAGACCCAGTACTTC. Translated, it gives CASSRLLGETQYF.

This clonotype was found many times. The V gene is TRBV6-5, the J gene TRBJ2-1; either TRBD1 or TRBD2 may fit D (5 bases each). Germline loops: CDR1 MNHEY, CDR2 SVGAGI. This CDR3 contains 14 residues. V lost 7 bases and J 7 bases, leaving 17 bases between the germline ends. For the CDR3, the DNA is TGTGCCAGCACCCTCGGGGCGGCGGGTAATGAGCAGTTCTTC. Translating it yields CASTLGAAGNEQFF.

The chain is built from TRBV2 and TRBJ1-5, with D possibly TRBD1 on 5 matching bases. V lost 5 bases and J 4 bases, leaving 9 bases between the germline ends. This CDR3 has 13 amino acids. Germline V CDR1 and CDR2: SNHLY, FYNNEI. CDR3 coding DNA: TGTGCCAGCAGTTACGACAGTAATCAGCCCCAGCATTTT. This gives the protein CASSYDSNQPQHF.

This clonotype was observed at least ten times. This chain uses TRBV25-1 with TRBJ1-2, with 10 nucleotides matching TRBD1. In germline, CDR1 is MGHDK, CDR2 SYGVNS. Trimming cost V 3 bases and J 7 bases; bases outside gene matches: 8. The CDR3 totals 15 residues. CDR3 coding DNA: TGTGCCAGCAGTGATCCTAGACAGGGGGCGCTTGGCTACACCTTC. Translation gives CASSDPRQGALGYTF.

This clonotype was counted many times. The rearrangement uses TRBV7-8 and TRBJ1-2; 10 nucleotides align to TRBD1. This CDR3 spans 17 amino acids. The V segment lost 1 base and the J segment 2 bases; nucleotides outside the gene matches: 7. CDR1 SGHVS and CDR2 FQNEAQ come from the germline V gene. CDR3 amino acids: CASSLGARQGANYGYTF. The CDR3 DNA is TGTGCCAGCAGCTTAGGGGCCCGACAGGGGGCGAACTATGGCTACACCTTC.

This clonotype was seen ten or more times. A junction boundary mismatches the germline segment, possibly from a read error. The CDR3 region is CASSPRDRMYEQFF. In nucleotides, the CDR3 is TGTGCTAGCAGCCCCCGGGACAGAATGTATGAGCAGTTCTTC. The chain joins TRBV7-7 to TRBJ2-1; 7 bases match TRBD1. Germline CDR1 reads SSHAT; CDR2 reads FNYEAQ (reference sequence). The CDR3 consists of 14 residues.

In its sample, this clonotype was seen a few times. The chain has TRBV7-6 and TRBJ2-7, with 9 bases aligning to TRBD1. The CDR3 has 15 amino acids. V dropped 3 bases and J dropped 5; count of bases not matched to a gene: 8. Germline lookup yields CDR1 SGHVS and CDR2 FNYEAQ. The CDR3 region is CASSFPGQGLHEQYF. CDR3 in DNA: TGTGCCAGCAGCTTCCCGGGACAGGGTCTCCACGAGCAGTACTTC.

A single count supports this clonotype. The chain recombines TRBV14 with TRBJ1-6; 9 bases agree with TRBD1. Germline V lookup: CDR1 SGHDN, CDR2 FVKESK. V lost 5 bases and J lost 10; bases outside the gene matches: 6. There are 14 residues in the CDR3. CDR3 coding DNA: TGTGCCAGCAGCTTCGACAGGGGGAGCTCACCCCTCCACTTT. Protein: CASSFDRGSSPLHF.

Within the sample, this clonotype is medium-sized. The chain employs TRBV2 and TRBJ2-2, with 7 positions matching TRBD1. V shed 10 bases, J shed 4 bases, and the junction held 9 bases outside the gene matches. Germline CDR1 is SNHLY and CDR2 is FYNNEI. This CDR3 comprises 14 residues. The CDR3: CAIRDGDSTGELFF. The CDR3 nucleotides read TGTGCCATCAGGGACGGGGACAGCACCGGGGAGCTGTTTTTT.

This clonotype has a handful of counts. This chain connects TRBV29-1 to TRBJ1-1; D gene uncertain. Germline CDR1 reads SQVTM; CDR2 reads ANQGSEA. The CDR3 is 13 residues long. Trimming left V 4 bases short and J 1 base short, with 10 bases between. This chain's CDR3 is CSVGQVGNTEAFF. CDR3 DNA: TGCAGCGTTGGGCAGGTGGGGAACACTGAAGCTTTCTTT.

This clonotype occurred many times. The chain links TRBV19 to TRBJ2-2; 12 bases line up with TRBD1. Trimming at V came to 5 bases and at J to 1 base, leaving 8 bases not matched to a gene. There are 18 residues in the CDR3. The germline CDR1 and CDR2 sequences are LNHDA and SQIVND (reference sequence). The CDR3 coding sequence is TGTGCCAGTAGTCCCGGGACAGGGGGCCTTCGGAACACCGGGGAGCTGTTTTTT. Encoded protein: CASSPGTGGLRNTGELFF.

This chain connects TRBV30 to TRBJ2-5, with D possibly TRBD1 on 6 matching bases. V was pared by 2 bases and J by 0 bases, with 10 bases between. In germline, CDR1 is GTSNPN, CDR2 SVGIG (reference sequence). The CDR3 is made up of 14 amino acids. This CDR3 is CAWSTTGYQETQYF. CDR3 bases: TGTGCCTGGAGTACAACAGGGTACCAAGAGACCCAGTACTTC.

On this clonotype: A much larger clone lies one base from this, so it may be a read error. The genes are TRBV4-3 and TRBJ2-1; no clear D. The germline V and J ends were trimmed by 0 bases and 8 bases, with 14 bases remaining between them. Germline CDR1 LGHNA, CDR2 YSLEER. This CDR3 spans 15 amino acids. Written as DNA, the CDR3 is TGCGCCAGCAGCCAAGACCCGGTCACATTCGATGAGCAGTTCTTC. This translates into CASSQDPVTFDEQFF.

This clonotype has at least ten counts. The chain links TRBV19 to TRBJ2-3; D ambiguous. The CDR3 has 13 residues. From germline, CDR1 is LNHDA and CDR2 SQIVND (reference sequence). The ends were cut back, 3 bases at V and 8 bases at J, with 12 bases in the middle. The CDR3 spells CASSMAMTGTQYF. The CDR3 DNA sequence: TGTGCCAGTAGTATGGCTATGACTGGTACGCAGTATTTT.

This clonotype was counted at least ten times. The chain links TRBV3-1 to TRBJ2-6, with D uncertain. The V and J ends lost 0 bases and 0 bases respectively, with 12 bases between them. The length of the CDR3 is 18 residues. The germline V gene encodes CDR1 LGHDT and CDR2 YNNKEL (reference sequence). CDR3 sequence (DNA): TGTGCCAGCAGCCAAGATCGTTGGTGGAGCTCTGGGGCCAACGTCCTGACTTTC. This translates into CASSQDRWWSSGANVLTF.

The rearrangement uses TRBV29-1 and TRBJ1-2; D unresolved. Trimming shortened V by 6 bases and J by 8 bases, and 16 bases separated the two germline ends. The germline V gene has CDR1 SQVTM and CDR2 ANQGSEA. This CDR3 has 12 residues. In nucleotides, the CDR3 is TGCAGCGTCGTAGGGAGGGTCGTCGGCTACACCTTC. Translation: CSVVGRVVGYTF. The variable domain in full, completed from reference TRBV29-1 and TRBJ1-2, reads SAVISQKPSRDICQRGTSLTIQCQVDSQVTMMFWYRQQPGQSLTLIATANQGSEATYESGFVIDKFPISRPNLTFSTLTVSNMSPEDSSIYLCSVVGRVVGYTFGSGTRLTVV.

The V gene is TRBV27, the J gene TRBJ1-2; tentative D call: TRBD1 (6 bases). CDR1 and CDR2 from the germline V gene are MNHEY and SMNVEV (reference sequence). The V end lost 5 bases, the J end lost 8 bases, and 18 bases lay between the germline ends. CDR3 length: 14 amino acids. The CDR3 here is CASSQGNREAGYTF. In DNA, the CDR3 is TGTGCCAGCAGTCAGGGGAACAGGGAAGCCGGCTACACCTTC.

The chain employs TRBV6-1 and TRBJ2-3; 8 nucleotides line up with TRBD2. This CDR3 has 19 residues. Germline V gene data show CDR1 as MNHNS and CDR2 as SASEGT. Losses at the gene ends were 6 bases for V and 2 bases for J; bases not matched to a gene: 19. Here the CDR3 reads CASSPLALAGGPTTDTQYF. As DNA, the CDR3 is TGTGCCAGCAGCCCACTAGCCCTCGCGGGGGGCCCGACCACAGATACGCAGTATTTT.

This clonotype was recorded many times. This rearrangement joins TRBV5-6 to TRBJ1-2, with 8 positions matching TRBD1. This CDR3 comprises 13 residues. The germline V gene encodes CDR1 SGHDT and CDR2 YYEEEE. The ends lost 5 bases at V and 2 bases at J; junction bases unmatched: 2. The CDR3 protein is CASRRDRNYGYTF. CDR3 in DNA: TGTGCCAGCAGGAGGGACAGGAACTATGGCTACACCTTC.

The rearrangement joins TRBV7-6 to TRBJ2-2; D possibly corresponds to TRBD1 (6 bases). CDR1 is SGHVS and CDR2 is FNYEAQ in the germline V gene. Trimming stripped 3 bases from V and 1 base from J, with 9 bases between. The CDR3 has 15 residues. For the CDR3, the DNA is TGTGCCAGCAGCTTCGAACAGGGGAACACCGGGGAGCTGTTTTTT. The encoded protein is CASSFEQGNTGELFF.

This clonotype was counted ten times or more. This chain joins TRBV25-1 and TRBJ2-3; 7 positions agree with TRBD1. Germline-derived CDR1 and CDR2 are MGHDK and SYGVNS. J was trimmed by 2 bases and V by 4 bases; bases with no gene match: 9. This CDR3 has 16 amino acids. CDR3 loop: CASSGLGDSYTDTQYF. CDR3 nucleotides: TGTGCCAGCAGTGGTCTGGGGGACAGCTACACAGATACGCAGTATTTT.